This T cell receptor beta chain is drawn from a study of T cell responses to AZD1222 COVID-19 vaccine. The data were produced by immunoSEQ multiplex PCR, yet TCRdb's version contains in-frame clones alone and is incomplete. The data hold roughly 190,000 clones, with roughly 88% observed a single time. The CDR3 has 15 residues. Per germline, CDR1 SGHDT and CDR2 YYEEEE. Trimming left V 0 bases short and J 5 bases short, with 14 bases between. The TCR comes from an adult in good health. The sequencing used peripheral blood, collected on day 0 of AZD1222 vaccination. V is TRBV5-6 and J is TRBJ1-1; D might be TRBD1 (5 bases). The CDR3 protein is CASSLVRGWTTEAFF. CDR3 sequence (DNA): TGTGCCAGCAGCTTGGTTAGGGGTTGGACGACTGAAGCTTTCTTT.